Listed here is a single TCR beta chain. Assay used: immunoSEQ multiplex PCR; TCRdb lists only in-frame clones, some missing. Found here are approximately 150,000 clones, roughly 85% of them singletons; the top ten hold less than 3.5%. This sample is part of a study of blood T cell repertoires in COVID-19. The CDR3 covers 15 residues. Losses at the gene ends were 1 base for V and 3 bases for J; bases not matched to a gene: 4. Germline V gene sequence: CDR1 SGHTA, CDR2 FQGNSA. Material: peripheral blood. This chain links TRBV7-2 with TRBJ1-1; 8 bases match TRBD1. The clonotype was recovered from a man aged 65 to 85 with acute or convalescent COVID-19. For the CDR3, the DNA is TGTGCCAGCAGCTTAGTGGCAGGGGGCTACACTGAAGCTTTCTTT. The encoded protein is CASSLVAGGYTEAFF.